These T cell receptor beta chains were read from a single sample in a study of T cells in Graves' hyperthyroidism and ophthalmopathy. TCRdb redid the calling of the multiplex PCR reads with MiXCR, one entry per CDR3 protein. The sample holds about 640,000 distinct CDR3 sequences, about 20% seen once. The sample comprised blood. The receptor set was obtained from a man aged 25-40 years with Graves' ophthalmopathy. The CDR3 runs from the conserved cysteine through the conserved F or W. The D gene is left open where the match is weak. Size is omitted from some rows. Given values are once, few, many or a class for expanded clones.

clone_size	v_call	d_call	cdr3_length	j_call	cdr3_aa	cdr3_nt
many	TRBV20-1	NA	13	TRBJ2-7	CSARRSENYEQYF	TGCAGTGCTAGAAGGTCAGAGAACTACGAGCAGTACTTC
few	TRBV28	NA	15	TRBJ1-5	CASSLVDGSNQPQHF	TGTGCCAGCAGTTTAGTAGATGGCAGCAATCAGCCCCAGCATTTT
few	TRBV27	TRBD1	14	TRBJ2-7	CAILPRTGLYEQYF	TGTGCCATCCTCCCTCGGACAGGCCTCTACGAGCAGTACTTC
many	TRBV2	NA	13	TRBJ2-3	CASSFKTTDTQYF	TGTGCCAGCAGTTTTAAGACCACAGATACGCAGTATTTT
NA	TRBV28	NA	18	TRBJ1-5	CASSFRVARQVGVQPQHF	TGTGCCAGCAGTTTCCGTGTCGCCAGACAGGTTGGGGTTCAGCCCCAGCATTTT
NA	TRBV28	NA	15	TRBJ2-2	CASSLRGARPGELFF	TGTGCCAGCAGTTTACGGGGCGCCCGCCCCGGGGAGCTGTTTTTT
few	TRBV6-1	TRBD2	15	TRBJ2-7	CASSPSGSLRYEQYF	TGTGCCAGCAGTCCCAGCGGGAGTCTTCGCTACGAGCAGTACTTC
NA	TRBV19	TRBD1	13	TRBJ1-1	CASLQGMVAEAFF	TGTGCCAGTCTACAGGGGATGGTCGCTGAAGCTTTCTTT
few	TRBV6-1	NA	20	TRBJ1-2	CASSPHPKVPELSYNYGYTF	TGTGCCAGCAGCCCCCACCCCAAAGTCCCTGAACTCAGCTATAACTATGGCTACACCTTC
NA	TRBV5-1	NA	13	TRBJ1-5	CASSVGDNQPQHF	TGCGCCAGCAGCGTGGGGGACAATCAGCCCCAGCATTTT
few	TRBV10-3	NA	13	TRBJ2-3	CAIKSGGEDAQYF	TGTGCCATCAAATCTGGGGGCGAAGACGCGCAGTATTTT
NA	TRBV7-2	TRBD2	17	TRBJ2-7	CASSLWGTSGSNGEQYF	TGTGCCAGCAGCTTATGGGGGACTAGCGGGAGTAACGGAGAGCAGTACTTC
many	TRBV7-9	NA	14	TRBJ2-5	CASSPRVPQETQYF	TGTGCCAGCAGCCCCCGGGTTCCCCAAGAGACCCAGTACTTC
few	TRBV20-1	NA	11	TRBJ2-1	CSATRDYEQFF	TGCAGTGCAACCAGGGACTATGAGCAGTTCTTC
few	TRBV5-4	NA	15	TRBJ1-2	CASTGTPGGAYGYTF	TGTGCCAGCACCGGGACACCCGGAGGAGCCTATGGCTACACCTTC
NA	TRBV7-9	TRBD2	17	TRBJ2-3	CASSPESGRSQTDTQYF	TGTGCCAGCAGCCCCGAGAGCGGGAGGAGTCAAACAGATACGCAGTATTTT
few	TRBV4-1	TRBD2	15	TRBJ2-7	CASSQEGTSYYEQYF	TGCGCCAGCAGCCAAGAGGGGACTAGCTATTACGAGCAGTACTTC
many	TRBV24-1	TRBD2	19	TRBJ2-1	CATSDSGLAGASSNNEQFF	TGTGCCACCAGTGATTCGGGACTAGCGGGAGCGTCGTCAAACAATGAGCAGTTCTTC
NA	TRBV7-6	NA	16	TRBJ1-1	CASSFGRMGVNTEAFF	TGTGCCAGCAGCTTCGGAAGGATGGGGGTGAACACTGAAGCTTTCTTT
NA	TRBV10-3	NA	13	TRBJ1-5	CAINPSLDQPQHF	TGTGCCATCAACCCCAGTCTGGATCAGCCCCAGCATTTT
few	TRBV19	NA	14	TRBJ1-1	CASSRRQMNTEAFF	TGTGCCAGTAGTCGGCGACAGATGAACACTGAAGCTTTCTTT